This T cell receptor beta chain comes out of a study of OX40 agonist ivuxolimab in advanced cancers. Study-level information: Patients were dosed with the agonistic anti-OX40 (CD134) antibody ivuxolimab. General study points: Relative to CD4+ cells, CD8+ T cells on average had more expanded clones.

About this clone itself: What it recognizes is unknown.

Looked up from germline, CDR1 is MNHEY and CDR2 is SMNVEV (reference sequence). V was cut by 7 bases and J by 4 bases, with 13 bases left in between. This CDR3 spans 14 amino acids. At cycle 4 day 1, cycle 7 day 1, and baseline, blood was sampled. Libraries were prepared by immunoSEQ multiplex PCR; TCRdb keeps only in-frame clonotypes and omits some of them. The top ten clones hold roughly 13% of a sample with some 62,000 clones, roughly 90% of them seen once. The specimen comprised CD4+ or CD8+ T cells sorted from blood, sampled in a trial of the OX40 agonist ivuxolimab. The clonotype comes from an adult with an advanced solid tumor such as melanoma, head and neck, liver or kidney cancer. This chain connects TRBV27 to TRBJ2-2, with a possible D match to TRBD1 (6 bases). The CDR3 is CASMSGDTTGELFF. DNA of the CDR3: TGTGCCAGCATGTCAGGGGATACCACCGGGGAGCTGTTTTTT.